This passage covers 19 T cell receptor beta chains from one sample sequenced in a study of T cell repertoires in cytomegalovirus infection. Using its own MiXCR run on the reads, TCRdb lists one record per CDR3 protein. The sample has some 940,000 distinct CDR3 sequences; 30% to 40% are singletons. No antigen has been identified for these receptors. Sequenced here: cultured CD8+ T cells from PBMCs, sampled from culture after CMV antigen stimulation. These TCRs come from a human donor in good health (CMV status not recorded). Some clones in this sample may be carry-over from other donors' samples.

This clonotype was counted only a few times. CDR3 coding DNA: TGTGCCAGCACCCAGATGGGGGAGACCCAGTACTTC. Its protein product is CASTQMGETQYF. V gene TRBV6-6 combines with J gene TRBJ2-5; D is undetermined. Deletions cut 7 bases from V and 5 bases from J, with 11 bases between. The CDR3 runs 12 residues. The germline V gene encodes CDR1 MNHNY and CDR2 SVGAGI (reference sequence).

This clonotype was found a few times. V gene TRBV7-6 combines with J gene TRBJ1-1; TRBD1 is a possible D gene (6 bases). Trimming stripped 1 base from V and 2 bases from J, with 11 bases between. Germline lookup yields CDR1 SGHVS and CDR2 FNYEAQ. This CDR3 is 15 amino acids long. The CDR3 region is CASSLGEGGNTEAFF. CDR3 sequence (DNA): TGTGCCAGCAGCTTAGGCGAGGGGGGAAACACTGAAGCTTTCTTT. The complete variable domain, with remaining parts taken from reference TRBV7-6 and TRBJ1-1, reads GAGVSQSPRYKVTKRGQDVALRCDPISGHVSLYWYRQALGQGPEFLTYFNYEAQQDKSGLPNDRFSAERPEGSISTLTIQRTEQRDSAMYRCASSLGEGGNTEAFFGQGTRLTVV.

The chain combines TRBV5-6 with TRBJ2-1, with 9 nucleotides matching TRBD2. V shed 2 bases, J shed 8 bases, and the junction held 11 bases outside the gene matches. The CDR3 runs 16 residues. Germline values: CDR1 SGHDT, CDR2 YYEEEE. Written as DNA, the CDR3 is TGTGCCAGCAGCTTTCGAGGACTAGCGAGGGGGCATGAGCAGTTCTTC. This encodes CASSFRGLARGHEQFF.

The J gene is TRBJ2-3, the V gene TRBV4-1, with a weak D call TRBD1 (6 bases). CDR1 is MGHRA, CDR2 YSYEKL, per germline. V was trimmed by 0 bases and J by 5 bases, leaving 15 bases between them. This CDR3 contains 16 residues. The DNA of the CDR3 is TGCGCCAGCAGCCAAGAAGTAGTGGGGGCAGGAGATACGCAGTATTTT. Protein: CASSQEVVGAGDTQYF.

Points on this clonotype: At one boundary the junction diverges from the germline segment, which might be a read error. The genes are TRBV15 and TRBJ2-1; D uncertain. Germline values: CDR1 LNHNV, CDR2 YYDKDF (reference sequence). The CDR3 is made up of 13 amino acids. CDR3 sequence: CATSRAQQIPAVF. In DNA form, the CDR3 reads TGTGCCACCAGCAGAGCTCAGCAAATCCCAGCCGTCTTC.

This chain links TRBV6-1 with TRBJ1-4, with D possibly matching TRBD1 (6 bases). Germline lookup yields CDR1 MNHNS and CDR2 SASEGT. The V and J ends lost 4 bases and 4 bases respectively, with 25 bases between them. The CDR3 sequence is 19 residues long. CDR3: CASSASVQGGDGFNEKLFF. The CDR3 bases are TGTGCCAGCAGTGCCTCGGTACAGGGAGGGGACGGTTTTAATGAAAAACTGTTTTTT.

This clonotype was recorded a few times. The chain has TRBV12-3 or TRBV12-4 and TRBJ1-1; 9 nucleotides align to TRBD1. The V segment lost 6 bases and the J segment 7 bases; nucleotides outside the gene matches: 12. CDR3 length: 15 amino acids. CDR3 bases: TGTGCCAGCAGCTATCCGCACGGGACAGGGATTGAAGCTTTCTTT. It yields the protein CASSYPHGTGIEAFF.

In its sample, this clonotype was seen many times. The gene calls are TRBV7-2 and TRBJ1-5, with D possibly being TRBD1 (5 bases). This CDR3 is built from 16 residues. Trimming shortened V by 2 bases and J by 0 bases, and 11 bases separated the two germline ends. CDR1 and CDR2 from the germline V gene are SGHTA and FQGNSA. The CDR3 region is CASSLTSRVSNQPQHF. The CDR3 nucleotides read TGTGCCAGCAGCTTAACGAGCAGGGTTAGCAATCAGCCCCAGCATTTT.

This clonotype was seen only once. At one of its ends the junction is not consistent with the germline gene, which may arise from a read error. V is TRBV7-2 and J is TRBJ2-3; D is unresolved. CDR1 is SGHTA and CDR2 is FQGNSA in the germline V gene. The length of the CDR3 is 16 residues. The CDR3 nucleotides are TGTGTCAGCAGCATCATCGCCGTTTTGGGTACAGATACGCAGTATTTT. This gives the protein CVSSIIAVLGTDTQYF.

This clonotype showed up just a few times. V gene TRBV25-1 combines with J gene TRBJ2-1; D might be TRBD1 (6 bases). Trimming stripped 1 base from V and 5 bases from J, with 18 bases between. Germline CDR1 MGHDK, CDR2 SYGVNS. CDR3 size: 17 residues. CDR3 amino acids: CASSESPIIRGDNEQFF. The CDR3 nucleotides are TGTGCCAGCAGTGAATCTCCCATTATCAGGGGAGACAATGAGCAGTTCTTC. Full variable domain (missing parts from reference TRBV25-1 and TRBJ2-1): EADIYQTPRYLVIGTGKKITLECSQTMGHDKMYWYQQDPGMELHLIHYSYGVNSTEKGDLSSESTVSRIRTEHFPLTLESARPSHTSQYLCASSESPIIRGDNEQFFGPGTRLTVL.

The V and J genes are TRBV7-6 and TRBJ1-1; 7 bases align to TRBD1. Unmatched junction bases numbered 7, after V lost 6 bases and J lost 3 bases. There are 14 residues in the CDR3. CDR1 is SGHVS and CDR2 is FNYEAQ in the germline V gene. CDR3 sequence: CASRMTGSDTEAFF. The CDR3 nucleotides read TGTGCCAGCAGGATGACAGGGTCGGACACTGAAGCTTTCTTT. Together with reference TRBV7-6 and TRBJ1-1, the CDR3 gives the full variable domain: GAGVSQSPRYKVTKRGQDVALRCDPISGHVSLYWYRQALGQGPEFLTYFNYEAQQDKSGLPNDRFSAERPEGSISTLTIQRTEQRDSAMYRCASRMTGSDTEAFFGQGTRLTVV.

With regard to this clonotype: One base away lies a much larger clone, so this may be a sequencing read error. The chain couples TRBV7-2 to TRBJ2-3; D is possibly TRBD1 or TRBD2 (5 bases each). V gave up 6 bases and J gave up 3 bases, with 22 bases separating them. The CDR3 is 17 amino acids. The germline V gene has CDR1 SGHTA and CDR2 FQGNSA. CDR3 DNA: TGTGCCAGCAGTGTCACCCAGGGACCGCGACGTACAGATACGCAGTATTTT. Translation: CASSVTQGPRRTDTQYF.

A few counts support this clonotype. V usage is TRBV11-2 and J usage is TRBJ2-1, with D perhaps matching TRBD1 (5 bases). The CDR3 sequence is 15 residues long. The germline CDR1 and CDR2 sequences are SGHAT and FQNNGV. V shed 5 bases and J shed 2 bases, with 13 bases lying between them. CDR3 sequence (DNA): TGTGCCAGCAGCCAGGGTAGGGGCACCTACAATGAGCAGTTCTTC. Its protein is CASSQGRGTYNEQFF. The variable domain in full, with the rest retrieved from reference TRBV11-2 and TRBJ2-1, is EAGVAQSPRYKIIEKRQSVAFWCNPISGHATLYWYQQILGQGPKLLIQFQNNGVVDDSQLPKDRFSAERLKGVDSTLKIQPAKLEDSAVYLCASSQGRGTYNEQFFGPGTRLTVL.

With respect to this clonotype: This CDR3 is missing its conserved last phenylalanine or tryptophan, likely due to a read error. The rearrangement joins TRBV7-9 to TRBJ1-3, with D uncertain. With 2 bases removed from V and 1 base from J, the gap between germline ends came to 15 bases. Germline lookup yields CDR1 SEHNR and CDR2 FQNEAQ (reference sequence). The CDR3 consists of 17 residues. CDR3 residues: CASSLPPRTFSGNTIYL. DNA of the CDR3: TGTGCCAGCAGCTTACCCCCCAGAACGTTTTCTGGAAACACCATATATTTG.

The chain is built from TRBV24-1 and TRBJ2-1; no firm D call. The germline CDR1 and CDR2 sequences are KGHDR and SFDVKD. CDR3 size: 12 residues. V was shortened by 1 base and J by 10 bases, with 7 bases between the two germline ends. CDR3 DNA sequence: TGTGCCACCAGTGATTTCAGCAGGGAGCAGTTCTTC. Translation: CATSDFSREQFF.

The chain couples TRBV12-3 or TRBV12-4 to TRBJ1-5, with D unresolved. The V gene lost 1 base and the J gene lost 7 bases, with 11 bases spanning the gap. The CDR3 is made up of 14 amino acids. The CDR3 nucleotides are TGTGCCAGCAGTTTAGGTTGGTCGGACCAGCCCCAGCATTTT. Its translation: CASSLGWSDQPQHF.

The CDR3 loop reads CSARDMGMSTEAFF. CDR3 nucleotide sequence: TGCAGTGCTAGGGACATGGGGATGAGCACTGAAGCTTTCTTT. V gene TRBV20-1 combines with J gene TRBJ1-1; a possible D gene is TRBD1 (5 bases). Trimming left V 3 bases short and J 4 bases short, with 15 bases between. The length of the CDR3 is 14 residues. CDR1 is DFQATT, CDR2 SNEGSKA, per germline (reference sequence).

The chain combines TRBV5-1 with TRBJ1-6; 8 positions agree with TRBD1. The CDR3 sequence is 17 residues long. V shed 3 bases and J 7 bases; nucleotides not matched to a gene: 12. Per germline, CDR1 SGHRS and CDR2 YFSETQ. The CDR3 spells CASSSKIFGTGNSPLHF. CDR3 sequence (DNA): TGCGCCAGCAGCTCTAAAATATTCGGGACAGGCAATTCACCCCTCCACTTT.

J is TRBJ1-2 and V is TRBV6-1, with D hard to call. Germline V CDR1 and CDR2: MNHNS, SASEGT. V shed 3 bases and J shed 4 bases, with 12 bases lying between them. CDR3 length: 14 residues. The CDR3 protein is CASSDGGPSYGYTF. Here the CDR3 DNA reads TGTGCCAGCAGTGATGGAGGTCCTTCCTATGGCTACACCTTC.